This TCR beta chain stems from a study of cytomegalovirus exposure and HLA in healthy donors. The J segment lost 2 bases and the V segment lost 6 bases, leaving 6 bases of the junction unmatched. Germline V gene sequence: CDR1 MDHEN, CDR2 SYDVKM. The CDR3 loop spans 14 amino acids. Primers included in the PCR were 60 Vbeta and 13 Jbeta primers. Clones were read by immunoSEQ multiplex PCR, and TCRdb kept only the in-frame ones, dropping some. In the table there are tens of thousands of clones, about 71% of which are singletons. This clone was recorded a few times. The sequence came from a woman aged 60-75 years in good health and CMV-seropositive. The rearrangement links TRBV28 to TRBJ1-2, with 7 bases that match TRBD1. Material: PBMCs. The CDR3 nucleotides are TGTGCCAGCAGCTTACTGACAGGGAACTATGGCTACACCTTC. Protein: CASSLLTGNYGYTF.